One and the same sample provided the 6 T cell receptor beta chains below, sequenced in a study of early T cells in non-severe SARS-CoV-2 infection. MiXCR was run by TCRdb on the 5' RACE reads, yielding one entry per CDR3 protein. The data contain tens of thousands of distinct CDR3 sequences, under 15% of them singletons. The specimen sequenced was whole blood. The receptors were gathered from an adult who was a healthcare worker with PCR-confirmed SARS-CoV-2 infection or an uninfected control (not recorded which).

This clonotype was observed many times. CDR3 region: CASSFGPTGTRYTF. The CDR3 DNA sequence: TGTGCCAGCAGCTTCGGCCCTACCGGGACACGCTACACCTTC. The V gene is TRBV11-2, the J gene TRBJ1-2; D may be TRBD1 (6 bases). V was cut by 3 bases and J by 9 bases, with 17 bases left in between. Germline CDR1 is SGHAT and CDR2 is FQNNGV. The CDR3 runs to 14 residues.

This chain uses TRBV4-1 with TRBJ1-3; D not certain. CDR1 and CDR2 from the germline V gene are MGHRA and YSYEKL. Trimming stripped 0 bases from V and 2 bases from J, with 8 bases between. The CDR3 is made up of 15 amino acids. DNA of the CDR3: TGCGCCAGCAGCCAAGAAGCGATACCTGGAAACACCATATATTTT. Translation gives CASSQEAIPGNTIYF.

V is TRBV4-3 and J is TRBJ2-5; TRBD2 is a possible D gene (5 bases). V lost 4 bases and J 4 bases, leaving 16 bases between the germline ends. The CDR3 spans 15 residues. Germline V gene data show CDR1 as LGHNA and CDR2 as YSLEER. CDR3 sequence reads: CASSPSAGLGETQYF. The DNA for the CDR3 is TGCGCCAGCAGCCCCTCGGCGGGCCTCGGAGAGACCCAGTACTTC.

This clonotype has a handful of counts. V usage is TRBV5-6 and J usage is TRBJ2-1; 7 nucleotides line up with TRBD1. This CDR3 contains 14 residues. Germline V gives CDR1 SGHDT, CDR2 YYEEEE. V dropped 2 bases and J dropped 4; count of bases not matched to a gene: 3. For the CDR3, the DNA is TGTGCCAGCAGCTTAGAGGGGGCATACAATGAGCAGTTCTTC. Its translation: CASSLEGAYNEQFF.

This clonotype occurred many times. This chain connects TRBV2 to TRBJ2-2, with unresolved D. Germline values: CDR1 SNHLY, CDR2 FYNNEI. V dropped 5 bases and J dropped 5 bases, with 9 bases sitting between them. The CDR3 is 13 amino acids. The CDR3, as DNA: TGTGCCAGCAGTCCTCTGGGGACCGGGGAGCTGTTTTTT. Its protein product is CASSPLGTGELFF.

This sequence joins TRBV7-9 and TRBJ1-1; 7 bases are shared with TRBD1. J gave up 6 bases and V 4 bases, and 8 bases lay outside the gene matches. The CDR3 is 14 residues long. Germline V gene sequence: CDR1 SEHNR, CDR2 FQNEAQ (reference sequence). The CDR3 here is CASSSPGGGPEAFF. For the CDR3, the DNA is TGTGCCAGCAGCTCTCCAGGGGGGGGGCCTGAAGCTTTCTTT.